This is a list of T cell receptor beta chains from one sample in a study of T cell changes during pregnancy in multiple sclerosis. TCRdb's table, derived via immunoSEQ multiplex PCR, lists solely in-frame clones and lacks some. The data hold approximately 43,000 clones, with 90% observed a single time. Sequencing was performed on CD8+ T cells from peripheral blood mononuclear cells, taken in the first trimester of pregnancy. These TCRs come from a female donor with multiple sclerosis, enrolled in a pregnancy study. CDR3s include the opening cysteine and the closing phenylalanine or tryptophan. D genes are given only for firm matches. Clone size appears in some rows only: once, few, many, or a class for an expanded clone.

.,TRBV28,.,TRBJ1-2,TGTGCCAGCTACCACAGGGAGTCCTATGGCTACACCTTC,CASYHRESYGYTF
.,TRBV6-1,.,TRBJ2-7,TGTGCCAGCAGTGATGGGCCGTATAAGAGCCTTTTAAGTGCCTACGAGCAGTACTTC,CASSDGPYKSLLSAYEQYF
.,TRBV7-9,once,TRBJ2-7,TGTGCCAGCAGCCCAGAGGTCTATCCACAAAACTACGAGCAGTACTTC,CASSPEVYPQNYEQYF
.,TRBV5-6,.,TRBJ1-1,TGTGCCAGCAGCTTCCTGACAGGCCATACTGAAGCTTTCTTT,CASSFLTGHTEAFF
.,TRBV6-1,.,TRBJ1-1,TGTGCCAGCAGTGAAGTCCGGCCGGGCACTGAAGCTTTCTTT,CASSEVRPGTEAFF
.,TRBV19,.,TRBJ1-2,TGTGCCAGCAAAAAAGGTGGAGGGACGATTCGGGGCTACACCTTC,CASKKGGGTIRGYTF
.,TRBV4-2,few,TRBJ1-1,TGTGCCAGCAGCCAAGGCACAAAAGCTTTCTTT,CASSQGTKAFF
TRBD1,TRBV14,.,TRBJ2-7,TGTGCCAGCAGCCAAGATTTGCGGGCAGGGGGTTTCTCCTACGAGCAGTACTTC,CASSQDLRAGGFSYEQYF
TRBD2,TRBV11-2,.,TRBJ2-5,TGTGCCAGCAGGGATAGCGGGAGAGTTCAAGAGACCCAGTACTTC,CASRDSGRVQETQYF
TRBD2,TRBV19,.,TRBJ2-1,TGTGCCAGTAGTATTAGCGGGAACTACAATGAGCAGTTCTTC,CASSISGNYNEQFF
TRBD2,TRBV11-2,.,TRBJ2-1,TGTGCCAGCAGCTCACTAGCGGGAGAAGCTTCCTACAATGAGCAGTTCTTC,CASSSLAGEASYNEQFF
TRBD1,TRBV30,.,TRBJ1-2,TGTGCCTGGAGTGTAGTCCCTCGACAGGGCCTAGGGTATGGCTACACCTTC,CAWSVVPRQGLGYGYTF
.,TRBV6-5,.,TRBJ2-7,TGTGCCAGCACCAGGGCGTCCGAGCAGTACTTC,CASTRASEQYF